The rows below give T cell receptor beta chains drawn from one sample of a study of shared clonotypes between healthy human individuals. Only in-frame clones appear in the TCRdb table, and some are missing; sequencing was by immunoSEQ multiplex PCR. Of approximately 1.5 million clones detected, approximately 98% appear once; the ten largest clones hold around 0.45%. The sequencing sample was made of naive CD4+ T cells sorted from blood. The receptors were sampled from a man aged 25 to 45 in good health. CDR3s include the opening cysteine and the closing phenylalanine or tryptophan. A D gene is named only where the DNA matches it firmly. Clone size appears in some rows only: once, few, many, or a class for an expanded clone.

v_call	clone_size	j_call	d_call	cdr3_nt	cdr3_aa
TRBV28	.	TRBJ1-1	.	TGTGCCAGCAGTTTTTATAGGGTCAGCACTGAAGCTTTCTTT	CASSFYRVSTEAFF
TRBV18	.	TRBJ2-7	.	TGTGCCAGCTCACCCCGACTAGGTTCCTACGAGCAGTACTTC	CASSPRLGSYEQYF
TRBV19	once	TRBJ2-3	.	TGTGCCAGTGGAATCACAGATACGCAGTATTTT	CASGITDTQYF
TRBV11-2	.	TRBJ2-1	TRBD2	TGTGCCAGCAGCATGGGACTAGCGGCCTACAATGAGCAGTTCTTC	CASSMGLAAYNEQFF
TRBV30	.	TRBJ1-1	TRBD1	TGTGCCTGGGACAGGGTCCGGAACACTGAAGCTTTCTTT	CAWDRVRNTEAFF
TRBV6-5	.	TRBJ2-7	.	TGTGCCAGCAGTACGACCTACGAGCAGTACTTC	CASSTTYEQYF
TRBV6-5	.	TRBJ2-2	TRBD2	TGTGCCAGCAGAGCGGGACTGAACACCGGGGAGCTGTTTTTT	CASRAGLNTGELFF
TRBV7-9	.	TRBJ1-1	.	TGTGCCAGCAGCTTAGGAGAGGGGCTAAAAGGTTTCTTT	CASSLGEGLKGFF
TRBV7-2	.	TRBJ2-2	.	TGTGCCAGCATCGGGACTTTTAACACCGGGGAGCTGTTTTTT	CASIGTFNTGELFF
TRBV5-4	.	TRBJ2-3	.	TGTGCCAGCAGCTTGGATGGTGTTAGGGGTAAGGATACGCAGTATTTT	CASSLDGVRGKDTQYF
TRBV30	.	TRBJ2-1	TRBD2	TGTGCCTGGACGAGACTAGCGGGACTTGAGCAGTTCTTC	CAWTRLAGLEQFF
TRBV9	.	TRBJ2-2	TRBD2	TGTGCCAGCAGCCCTGGGACTAGCGGGAGTGTGACCGGGGAGCTGTTTTTT	CASSPGTSGSVTGELFF
TRBV9	.	TRBJ2-1	.	TGTGCCAGCAGCGAGGGGGGAAGCTCCTACAATGAGCAGTTCTTC	CASSEGGSSYNEQFF
TRBV18	.	TRBJ2-1	.	TGTGCCAGCTCACCTTCTAGAGGTAGTGAAAGTGAGCAGTTCTTC	CASSPSRGSESEQFF
TRBV29-1	.	TRBJ1-2	.	TGCAGCGCTCCGTCCTATAACTATGGCTACACCTTC	CSAPSYNYGYTF
TRBV7-2	.	TRBJ2-4	.	TGTGCCAGCAGCTTAGTAGAAAACATTCAGTACTTC	CASSLVENIQYF
TRBV19	.	TRBJ2-7	.	TGTGCCAGTGGGAGAGGAGGGAGTTCGACTTACGAGCAGTACTTC	CASGRGGSSTYEQYF
TRBV7-9	.	TRBJ2-3	TRBD2	TGTGCCAGCAGCCTATCCCCACTAGCGCTAAGCACAGATACGCAGTATTTT	CASSLSPLALSTDTQYF
TRBV14	.	TRBJ2-3	.	TGTGCCAGCAGCCAAAGATGGGAGAGGTCAGATACGCAGTATTTT	CASSQRWERSDTQYF
TRBV2	once	TRBJ1-1	.	TGTGCCAGCAACCCCCTGGGGGCGGGTGAAGCTTTCTTT	CASNPLGAGEAFF
TRBV4-3	.	TRBJ2-5	.	TGCGCCAGCAGTGGGAGTCGGGAGACCCAGTACTTC	CASSGSRETQYF
TRBV7-3	.	TRBJ2-7	.	TGTGCCAGCAGCTATCGAGGCGGGAAAGCCTACGAGCAGTACTTC	CASSYRGGKAYEQYF
TRBV5-1	.	TRBJ2-6	TRBD1	TGCGCCAGCAGCCAAGACAGGGGCTCTGGGGCCAACGTCCTGACTTTC	CASSQDRGSGANVLTF
TRBV5-1	.	TRBJ2-3	.	TGCGCCAGCAGGATCGAAGCCCTCAGCACAGATACGCAGTATTTT	CASRIEALSTDTQYF
TRBV2	.	TRBJ2-1	.	TGTGCCAGCAGTGAGCAGACACTTGGCTCCTACAATGAGCAGTTCTTC	CASSEQTLGSYNEQFF
TRBV29-1	.	TRBJ2-1	TRBD1	TGCAGCGTTACGACAGGGGGCGAGGGTGAGCAGTTCTTC	CSVTTGGEGEQFF
TRBV11-2	.	TRBJ2-7	TRBD2	TGTGCCAGCAGCTCCAGGACTAGCGGGATCCACGAGCAGTACTTC	CASSSRTSGIHEQYF
TRBV7-2	.	TRBJ2-7	TRBD2	TGTGCCAGCAGCCCCCGGGGGGGAGCCACCCTAGAGCAGTACTTC	CASSPRGGATLEQYF
TRBV4-3	.	TRBJ2-5	.	TGCGCCAGCAGCCAAGGGTGGTCTGGAGGGGTTATAGACCAAGAGACCCAGTACTTC	CASSQGWSGGVIDQETQYF
TRBV7-2	once	TRBJ2-1	TRBD2	TGTGCCAGCAGCTCAAGGACTAGCGGGAGTATCTCCTACAATGAGCAGTTCTTC	CASSSRTSGSISYNEQFF
TRBV10-3	.	TRBJ1-1	.	TGTGCCGCCTTGGGGCCGAACACTGAAGCTTTCTTT	CAALGPNTEAFF
TRBV9	.	TRBJ2-7	TRBD2	TGTGCCAGCAGCCCGTCGGGGGGCTCCTACGAGCAGTACTTC	CASSPSGGSYEQYF
TRBV7-8	.	TRBJ2-3	.	TGTGCCAGCAGCTTACAAGGGCCTAGCACAGATACGCAGTATTTT	CASSLQGPSTDTQYF
TRBV19	.	TRBJ2-7	TRBD2	TGTGCCAGTAGTGACGGGACTAGGCGCTACGAGCAGTACTTC	CASSDGTRRYEQYF
TRBV6-6	.	TRBJ2-7	.	TGTGCCAGCAGTTCCGCCGTTGGGTTGCCTCCGGGGGAGCAGTACTTC	CASSSAVGLPPGEQYF
TRBV9	.	TRBJ2-1	.	TGTGCCAGCAGCGTAGTGTCAGGGACCTACAATGAGCAGTTCTTC	CASSVVSGTYNEQFF
TRBV6-5	.	TRBJ2-7	TRBD2	TGTGCCAGCAGTTACTGGAGCGGGGCAGGCGCCTACGAGCAGTACTTC	CASSYWSGAGAYEQYF
TRBV7-9	.	TRBJ2-7	TRBD2	TGTGCCAGCAGCCCTAAGGGTAGCGGGACTCTCTCCTACGAGCAGTACTTC	CASSPKGSGTLSYEQYF